This paragraph covers one TCR beta chain sequence. Its antigen is not identified. The PCR ran on 60 Vbeta and 13 Jbeta primers. Produced via immunoSEQ multiplex PCR; TCRdb's table is partial and in-frame only. The table records about 180,000 clones, 80% to 85% of them present only once. The entry originates in a study of cytomegalovirus exposure and HLA in healthy donors. Overall study: Early release data held some 79 million unique TCRs from HLA-typed donors.

Study-level findings and limits: One later analysis reportedly identified an Asian-associated ancestry cluster that showed fewer N-insertions than the roughly 600-donor mean. Being productive about 87% or about 30% of the time was typical of most TCR beta V segments in an earlier analysis.

The V gene's germline CDR1 is SGHTA and CDR2 FQGNSA. V lost 2 bases and J lost 0; bases outside the gene matches: 7. The CDR3 is made up of 17 amino acids. The TCR was taken from a boy aged 2 to 10 in good health and CMV-seronegative. The source material was PBMCs. The rearrangement links TRBV7-2 to TRBJ2-1, with TRBD1 matching over 7 bases. CDR3 bases: TGTGCCAGCAGCTTACGGACAGGTCGCGCCTCCTACAATGAGCAGTTCTTC. Translating it yields CASSLRTGRASYNEQFF. The full variable domain, rest sourced from reference TRBV7-2 and TRBJ2-1, is GAGVSQSPSNKVTEKGKDVELRCDPISGHTALYWYRQSLGQGLEFLIYFQGNSAPDKSGLPSDRFSAERTGGSVSTLTIQRTQQEDSAVYLCASSLRTGRASYNEQFFGPGTRLTVL.